The present T cell receptor beta chain was sequenced within a study of CD8 T cells in ankylosing spondylitis. Findings and limits, study-wide: A motif of 7 to 9 highly homologous TCR beta variants was seen as apparently characteristic of ankylosing spondylitis blood. Disease-linked clones bore a CD8+ phenotype and were relatively rare in peripheral blood.

The authors made TCR beta libraries by quantitative 5'-RACE with molecular barcodes. From the 5' RACE reads, TCRdb called clonotypes with MiXCR, one entry per CDR3 protein. The sample shows around 130,000 distinct CDR3 sequences, more than 6.5% of them seen only once. At least ten counts were recorded for this clonotype. Its antigen is still unknown. The origin of this receptor is a male donor with ankylosing spondylitis or in good health (not recorded which). The sequenced sample was blood, either unsorted or a sorted T cell fraction (not recorded which).

The CDR3 here is CAISYYMGTDTQYF. The CDR3 coding sequence is TGTGCCATCAGCTATTACATGGGGACAGATACGCAGTATTTT. V gene TRBV10-3 combines with J gene TRBJ2-3; D is unclear. Germline V gene data show CDR1 as ENHRY and CDR2 as SYGVKD. V lost 6 bases, J lost 3 bases, and 13 bases lay in between. The CDR3 loop spans 14 amino acids.